Listed below are T cell receptor beta chains from one sample, sequenced in a study of technical replicates of blood from several donors. Libraries were prepared by immunoSEQ multiplex PCR; TCRdb keeps only in-frame clonotypes and omits some of them. Among 64,000 or so clones listed, around 97% were seen once. The sequenced sample was T cells isolated from PBMCs. The receptors here all came from a human donor in good health. Each CDR3 is given with its conserved first and last residue. The order of the fields is clone size, D gene, V gene, J gene, CDR3 protein, CDR3 DNA. D genes are given only for firm matches. Some rows have no size entry. The others give once, few or many, or a class for an expanded clone.

-	TRBD1	TRBV6-4	TRBJ1-2	CASSEGDRMDGYTF	TGTGCCAGCAGTGAAGGGGACAGGATGGATGGCTACACCTTC
once	-	TRBV29-1	TRBJ1-2	CSVNRGGNYGYTF	TGCAGCGTGAACCGAGGAGGCAACTATGGCTACACCTTC
-	-	TRBV12-5	TRBJ2-7	CPLVGRLRSSEQYF	TGTCCGCTAGTGGGTCGGCTAAGATCGAGTGAGCAGTACTTC
-	TRBD2	TRBV5-4	TRBJ2-3	CASSTGTSGPSTDTQYF	TGTGCCAGCAGCACCGGGACTAGCGGACCTAGCACAGATACGCAGTATTTT
once	-	TRBV27	TRBJ2-5	CASSPFRQDLYQETQYF	TGTGCCAGCAGTCCCTTCCGACAGGACCTGTACCAAGAGACCCAGTACTTC
-	-	TRBV9	TRBJ1-3	CASSVLASGNTIYF	TGTGCCAGCAGCGTCCTAGCTTCTGGAAACACCATATATTTT
-	TRBD2	TRBV7-3	TRBJ2-5	CASSGPVDTSGGAGETQYF	TGTGCCAGCAGCGGCCCCGTGGATACTAGCGGGGGGGCGGGAGAGACCCAGTACTTC
-	TRBD1	TRBV7-9	TRBJ2-1	CASSPHGLRSGQTYNEQFF	TGTGCCAGCAGCCCCCACGGTTTACGTTCGGGACAGACCTACAATGAGCAGTTCTTC
-	TRBD1	TRBV7-9	TRBJ1-2	CASSSTGASNSYTF	TGTGCCAGCAGCTCCACAGGGGCAAGTAATAGCTACACCTTC
-	-	TRBV2	TRBJ2-3	CASTPKTSTDTQYF	TGTGCCAGCACCCCAAAAACTAGCACAGATACGCAGTATTTT
-	TRBD1	TRBV29-1	TRBJ2-7	CSVSGGPGPSYEQYF	TGCAGCGTCTCAGGGGGACCTGGGCCTTCGTACGAGCAGTACTTC
-	TRBD1	TRBV6-1	TRBJ1-1	CASCRTGPEAFF	TGTGCCAGCTGTAGGACAGGGCCTGAAGCTTTCTTT
-	TRBD2	TRBV9	TRBJ2-2	CASSVVGGGPGELFF	TGTGCCAGCAGCGTAGTCGGGGGAGGGCCCGGGGAGCTGTTTTTT
-	-	TRBV30	TRBJ2-5	CAWTLTSQETQYF	TGTGCCTGGACCCTTACTTCACAAGAGACCCAGTACTTC
-	-	TRBV6-1	TRBJ1-4	CAIQYTPTEGKLFF	TGTGCCATCCAATATACACCTACAGAGGGAAAACTGTTTTTT
-	-	TRBV11-2	TRBJ2-7	CASSLVQGYEQYF	TGTGCCAGCAGCTTAGTCCAGGGCTACGAGCAGTACTTC
-	-	TRBV27	TRBJ2-1	CASSYTTYNEQFF	TGTGCCAGCAGTTATACAACCTACAATGAGCAGTTCTTC
-	TRBD2	TRBV29-1	TRBJ2-1	CSVDTSDHNEQFF	TGCAGCGTTGATACTAGCGATCACAATGAGCAGTTCTTC
once	-	TRBV10-1	TRBJ2-1	CASSADRFYNEQFF	TGCGCCAGCAGTGCCGACAGGTTCTACAATGAGCAGTTCTTC
-	-	TRBV30	TRBJ1-5	CAWSVSRDQPQHF	TGTGCCTGGAGTGTAAGCAGGGATCAGCCCCAGCATTTT
-	-	TRBV11-3	TRBJ1-2	CASSPTVGNYGYTF	TGTGCCAGCAGCCCGACGGTCGGGAACTATGGCTACACCTTC
-	TRBD2	TRBV5-6	TRBJ2-7	CASRGTSGRYEQYF	TGTGCCAGCAGGGGGACTAGCGGACGCTACGAGCAGTACTTC
once	-	TRBV6-1	TRBJ1-2	CASHPEPWFNYGYTF	TGTGCCAGCCATCCGGAGCCGTGGTTTAACTATGGCTACACCTTC
-	TRBD1	TRBV25-1	TRBJ1-6	CASSLAGTGVRSPLHF	TGTGCCAGCAGCCTGGCCGGGACAGGGGTTCGTTCACCCCTCCACTTT
-	TRBD2	TRBV19	TRBJ2-1	CASSLPGTIDNEQFF	TGTGCCAGTAGTCTCCCCGGGACTATAGACAATGAGCAGTTCTTC
once	TRBD2	TRBV11-3	TRBJ2-3	CASSLAGVTDTQYF	TGTGCCAGCAGTCTAGCGGGAGTGACAGATACGCAGTATTTT
-	-	TRBV29-1	TRBJ2-3	CSVRVRTSTDTQYF	TGCAGCGTTCGCGTCCGAACTAGCACAGATACGCAGTATTTT
-	-	TRBV27	TRBJ1-5	CASSRTDNQPQHF	TGTGCCAGCAGTAGAACAGACAATCAGCCCCAGCATTTT
-	-	TRBV7-9	TRBJ1-1	CASSPPWAYTEAFF	TGTGCCAGCAGCCCCCCTTGGGCATACACTGAAGCTTTCTTT
-	TRBD1	TRBV19	TRBJ2-7	CASSIDRDSAYEQYF	TGTGCCAGTAGCATCGATAGGGACAGCGCCTACGAGCAGTACTTC
once	-	TRBV28	TRBJ2-5	CASSTRTVQETQYF	TGTGCCAGCAGTACCCGGACAGTTCAAGAGACCCAGTACTTC
-	TRBD2	TRBV5-1	TRBJ2-1	CAELGASGAVPPYNEQFF	TGCGCCGAACTAGGGGCTAGCGGGGCCGTCCCGCCCTACAATGAGCAGTTCTTC
once	TRBD1	TRBV14	TRBJ2-7	CASSAPGQGHSYEQYF	TGTGCCAGCAGCGCGCCGGGACAGGGTCACTCCTACGAGCAGTACTTC
-	-	TRBV29-1	TRBJ2-7	CSVPDWQRAYEQYF	TGCAGCGTACCAGACTGGCAGAGGGCCTACGAGCAGTACTTC
-	TRBD2	TRBV28	TRBJ2-3	CASSPNPSTSGRRYTQYF	TGTGCCAGCAGTCCCAACCCCTCTACTAGCGGGAGACGGTATACGCAGTATTTT
-	TRBD1	TRBV7-9	TRBJ2-7	CASSVYHGTGPHEQYF	TGTGCCAGCAGCGTTTACCACGGGACAGGTCCCCACGAGCAGTACTTC
-	-	TRBV4-2	TRBJ1-1	CASSQDSGFTEAFF	TGTGCCAGCAGCCAGGACAGTGGTTTTACTGAAGCTTTCTTT
-	-	TRBV30	TRBJ1-3	CAWSSPIRVRNTIYF	TGTGCCTGGAGTTCACCCATCAGGGTCAGAAACACCATATATTTT
-	-	TRBV5-4	TRBJ1-1	CASKARDTEAFF	TGTGCCAGCAAGGCCCGGGACACTGAAGCTTTCTTT
once	-	TRBV7-9	TRBJ2-2	CASSPSTSFRGELFF	TGTGCCAGCAGCCCGTCTACCTCCTTCCGGGGGGAGCTGTTTTTT
-	-	TRBV2	TRBJ1-5	CASKSYSNQPQHF	TGTGCCAGCAAGAGTTATAGCAATCAGCCCCAGCATTTT
once	-	TRBV27	TRBJ1-4	CASSLVIGGKLFF	TGTGCCAGCAGTTTAGTAATCGGGGGAAAACTGTTTTTT
once	TRBD1	TRBV5-1	TRBJ1-2	CASSFPQIQGKRNYGYTF	TGCGCCAGCAGCTTCCCACAGATACAGGGGAAGAGGAACTATGGCTACACCTTC
once	TRBD1	TRBV5-1	TRBJ1-2	CASSATGEYGYTF	TGCGCCAGCAGCGCTACAGGGGAGTATGGCTACACCTTC
once	TRBD1	TRBV4-2	TRBJ1-5	CASSHEYRGYRQDQPQHF	TGTGCCAGCAGCCATGAGTACAGGGGTTATCGCCAGGATCAGCCCCAGCATTTT
-	-	TRBV2	TRBJ2-1	CASSGQGGGSYNEQFF	TGTGCCAGCAGCGGCCAAGGTGGAGGGTCCTACAATGAGCAGTTCTTC
-	TRBD1	TRBV18	TRBJ1-1	CASSHETGATEAFF	TGTGCCAGCTCCCACGAGACAGGGGCGACTGAAGCTTTCTTT
-	-	TRBV11-2	TRBJ1-1	CASSLDPVPVAEAFF	TGTGCCAGCAGCTTAGACCCCGTCCCCGTCGCTGAAGCTTTCTTT